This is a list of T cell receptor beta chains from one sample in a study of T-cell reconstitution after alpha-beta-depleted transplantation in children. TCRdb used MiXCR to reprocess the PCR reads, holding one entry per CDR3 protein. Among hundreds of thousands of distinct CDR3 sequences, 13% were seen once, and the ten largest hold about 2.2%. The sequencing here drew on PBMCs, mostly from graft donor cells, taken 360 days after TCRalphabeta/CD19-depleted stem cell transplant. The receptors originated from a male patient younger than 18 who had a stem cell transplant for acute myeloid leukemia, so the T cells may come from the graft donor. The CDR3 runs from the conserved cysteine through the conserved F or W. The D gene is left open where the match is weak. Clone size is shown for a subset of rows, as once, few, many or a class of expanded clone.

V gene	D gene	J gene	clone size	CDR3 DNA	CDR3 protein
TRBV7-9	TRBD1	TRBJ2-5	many	TGTGCCAGCAGCTTAGTGACAGGGGAGGTGGAGACCCAGTACTTC	CASSLVTGEVETQYF
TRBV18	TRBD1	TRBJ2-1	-	TGTGCCAGCTCACCCCGACAGGGTTGCAATGAGCAGTTCTTC	CASSPRQGCNEQFF
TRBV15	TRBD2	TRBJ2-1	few	TGTGCCACCAGCAGCCCTGGAGGACTAGCGGGAGGGCGAAATGAGCAGTTCTTC	CATSSPGGLAGGRNEQFF
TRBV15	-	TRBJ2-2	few	TGTGCCACCAGCAGAGATCCAGGGACCGGGGAGCTGTTTTTT	CATSRDPGTGELFF
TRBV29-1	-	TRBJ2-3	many	TGCAGCGCCCGGGCATCTGCTGGCGATACGCAGTATTTT	CSARASAGDTQYF
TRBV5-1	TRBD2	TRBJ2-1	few	TGCGCCAGCAGCACAAGGACTAGCGCGAGCTCCTACAATGAGCAGTTCTTC	CASSTRTSASSYNEQFF
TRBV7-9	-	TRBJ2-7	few	TGTGCCAGCAGCTTAACCCTTCCACCCTACGAGCAGTACTTC	CASSLTLPPYEQYF
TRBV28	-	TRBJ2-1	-	TGTGCCAGCAGTTCCCCGTTAGGAATGAGAGTGAATGAGCAGTTCTTC	CASSSPLGMRVNEQFF
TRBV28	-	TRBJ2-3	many	TGTGCCAGCAGACTGGGAGTCCCCACAGATACGCAGTATTTT	CASRLGVPTDTQYF
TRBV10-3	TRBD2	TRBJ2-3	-	TGTGCCATCCGAGGGAGGGAGACAGATACGCAGTATTTT	CAIRGRETDTQYF
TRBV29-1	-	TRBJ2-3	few	TGCAGCGTTGTGGAGGAAGATACGCAGTATTTT	CSVVEEDTQYF
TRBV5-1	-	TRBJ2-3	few	TGCGCCAGCTTTCCTATAGCGGCTAACACAGATACGCAGTATTTT	CASFPIAANTDTQYF
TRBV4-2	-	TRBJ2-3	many	TGTGCCAGCAGCCAAGTAATGGATACGCAGTATTTT	CASSQVMDTQYF
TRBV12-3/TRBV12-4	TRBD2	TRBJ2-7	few	TGTGCCAGCAGTCCGAGGCCGGGGGGGCTCTACGAGCAGTACTTC	CASSPRPGGLYEQYF
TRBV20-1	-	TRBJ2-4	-	TGCAGTGCTAGAGATGGGGGCAGGGTCCTAGCCAAAAACATTCAGTACTTC	CSARDGGRVLAKNIQYF
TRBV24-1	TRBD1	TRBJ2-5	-	TGTGCCACCAGTGACCTAGGACAGGGGGCCGGAGAGACCCAGTACTTC	CATSDLGQGAGETQYF
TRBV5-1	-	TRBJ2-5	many	TGCGCCAGCAGCTTGGAAGGGACTCATCAAGAGACCCAGTACTTC	CASSLEGTHQETQYF
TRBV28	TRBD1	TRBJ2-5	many	TGTGCCAGCAGTTCTCCCGGACAGGGGGCTTTGTGGACCCAGTACTTC	CASSSPGQGALWTQYF
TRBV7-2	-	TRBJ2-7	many	TGTGCCAGCAGCTTAGTACAGGGTGGCTACGAGCAGTACTTC	CASSLVQGGYEQYF
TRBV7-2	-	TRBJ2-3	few	TGTGCCAGCAGCCTTCAGGCAGATACGCAGTATTTT	CASSLQADTQYF
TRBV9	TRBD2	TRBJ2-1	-	TGTGCCAGCAGCTCATTTAGCGGGAGGGCCTACAATGAGCAGTTCTTC	CASSSFSGRAYNEQFF
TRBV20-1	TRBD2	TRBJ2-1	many	TGCAGTGCTGTCCGCTCTACTAGCGGGAGGGAATTCTTC	CSAVRSTSGREFF
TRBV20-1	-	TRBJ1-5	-	TGCAGTGCCGAGGACGATCAGCCCCAGCATTTT	CSAEDDQPQHF
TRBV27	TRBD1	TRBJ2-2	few	TGTGCCAGCAGCCTACAGGGGCGGAACACCGGGGAGCTGTTTTTT	CASSLQGRNTGELFF
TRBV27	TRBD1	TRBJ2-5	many	TGTGCCAGCAGTTCTACAGGGGAAGAGACCCAGTACTTC	CASSSTGEETQYF
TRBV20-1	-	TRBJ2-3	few	TGCAGTGCTAACAGGGAAGTGGCAGATACGCAGTATTTT	CSANREVADTQYF
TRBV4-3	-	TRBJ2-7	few	TGCGCCAGCAGCCAAGATCGAAGCAGCTCCTACGAGCAGTACTTC	CASSQDRSSSYEQYF
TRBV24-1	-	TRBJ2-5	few	TGTGCCACCAGTGATTCTCGTCGGGGGCCTTGGCGGGAGTACCAAGAGACCCAGTACTTC	CATSDSRRGPWREYQETQYF
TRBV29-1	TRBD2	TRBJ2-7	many	TGCAGCGTTGAAACTCCTAGCGGGGCCTACGAGCAGTACTTC	CSVETPSGAYEQYF
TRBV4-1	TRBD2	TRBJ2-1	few	TGCGCCAGCAGCCAAACTAGCGGGGGGTTTGGTGTTGAGCAGTTCTTC	CASSQTSGGFGVEQFF
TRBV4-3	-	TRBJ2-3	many	TGCGCCAGCAGCCAAGAACCCTATTCCCCAGATACGCAGTATTTT	CASSQEPYSPDTQYF
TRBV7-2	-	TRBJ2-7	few	TGTGCCAGCAGCCACCCTATGGGGGAGCCTGACGAGCAGTACTTC	CASSHPMGEPDEQYF
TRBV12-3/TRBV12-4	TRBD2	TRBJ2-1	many	TGTGCCAGCAGTCTAGCGGGAGGGCCGAACAATGAGCAGTTCTTC	CASSLAGGPNNEQFF
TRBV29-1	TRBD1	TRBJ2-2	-	TGCAGCGTTGAGAACCGGGACAGGTTTTTAACCGGGGAGCTGTTTTTT	CSVENRDRFLTGELFF
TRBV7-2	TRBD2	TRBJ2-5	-	TGTGCCAGCAGCTATGGACTAGCGGGAGTGGGAGAGACCCAGTACTTC	CASSYGLAGVGETQYF
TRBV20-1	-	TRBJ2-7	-	TGCAGTGCCCGACGTGGAGATCTCCTGGGTGAGCAGTACTTC	CSARRGDLLGEQYF
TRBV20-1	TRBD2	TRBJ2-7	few	TGCAGTGCTAGAGACCCTAGCGGGGGCCGTTCCTACGAGCAGTACTTC	CSARDPSGGRSYEQYF
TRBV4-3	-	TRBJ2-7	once	TGCGCCAGCAGCCAGGGGAGTCAGTCCTACGAGCAGTACTTC	CASSQGSQSYEQYF
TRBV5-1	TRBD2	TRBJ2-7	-	TGCGCCAGCAGCCCGAAGGCTAGCGGGACGGTTAACGAGCAGTACTTC	CASSPKASGTVNEQYF
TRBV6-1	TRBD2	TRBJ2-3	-	TGTGCCAGCAGTGAAAGAGGGCTTAGCGGGAGAGCAGATACGCAGTATTTT	CASSERGLSGRADTQYF
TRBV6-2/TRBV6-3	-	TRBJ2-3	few	TGTGCCAGCACCGCCTGGGTCGTCCTATCGCGGGGCACAGATACGCAGTATTTT	CASTAWVVLSRGTDTQYF
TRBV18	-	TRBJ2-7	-	TGTGCCAGCTCACTCGACGGGACGAGCTCCTACGAGCAGTACTTC	CASSLDGTSSYEQYF
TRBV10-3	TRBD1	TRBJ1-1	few	TGTGCCATCAGTACAGGGGGTAACACTGAAGCTTTCTTT	CAISTGGNTEAFF
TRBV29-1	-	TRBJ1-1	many	TGCAGCGTTGAAGACAGGGCCATGAACACTGAAGCTTTCTTT	CSVEDRAMNTEAFF
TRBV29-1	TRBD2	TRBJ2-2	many	TGCAGCACGACTAGCGGATCACCGAACACCGGGGAGCTGTTTTTT	CSTTSGSPNTGELFF
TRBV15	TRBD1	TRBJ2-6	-	TGTGCCACCAGCAGCCCCCGGACAGGGGTGTCTGGGGCCAACGTCCTGACTTTC	CATSSPRTGVSGANVLTF
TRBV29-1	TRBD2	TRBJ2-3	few	TGCAGCGTTGAACTGAGGCTAGCGGGAGTTGAAAGTACAGATACGCAGTATTTT	CSVELRLAGVESTDTQYF
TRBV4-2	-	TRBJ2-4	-	TGTGCCAGCAGCCAAGATGGCGAATTATTCAGTGGGGCCAAAAACATTCAGTACTTC	CASSQDGELFSGAKNIQYF
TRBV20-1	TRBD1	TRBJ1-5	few	TGCAGTGCTAGAGATCTCTCGACAGGGAGAGGTCAGCCCCAGCATTTT	CSARDLSTGRGQPQHF
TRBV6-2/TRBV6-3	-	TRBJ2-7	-	TGTGCCAGCAGTTACGGAGAATCAGGCCTTGCCTACGAGCAGTACTTC	CASSYGESGLAYEQYF